The clone carrying this TCR beta chain was detected a few times. The antigen remains undetermined. The use of a sample-barcoded 5' primer and a J-beta primer mix characterized a second PCR of about 7 to 12 cycles. Each cDNA molecule, via a template-switch adaptor with 12 random nucleotides, was tagged. TCRdb redid the calling of the 5' RACE reads with MiXCR, one entry per CDR3 protein. The sample lists over 1,500,000 distinct CDR3 sequences, 49% seen once, with roughly 2% in the top ten. This record comes from a study of blood T cells in healthy people across ages. Overall study findings and caveats: Per million T cells, the diversity of TCR beta decreased roughly linearly as age advanced.

Caucasian, healthy and from Russia, the donors were aged between roughly 6 and 100. Each sample gave at least 6 million isolated PBMCs. The material sequenced was blood. This receptor was taken from a woman between 35 and 50 years old in good health.

The CDR3 region is CASSFVGLSYEQYF. The CDR3 nucleotides read TGTGCCAGCAGTTTTGTCGGGCTCTCCTACGAGCAGTACTTC. The chain carries TRBV28 and TRBJ2-7; the D is unclear. Trimming removed 3 bases at V and 0 bases at J, with 9 bases between. Germline CDR1 is MDHEN and CDR2 is SYDVKM. This CDR3 spans 14 amino acids.